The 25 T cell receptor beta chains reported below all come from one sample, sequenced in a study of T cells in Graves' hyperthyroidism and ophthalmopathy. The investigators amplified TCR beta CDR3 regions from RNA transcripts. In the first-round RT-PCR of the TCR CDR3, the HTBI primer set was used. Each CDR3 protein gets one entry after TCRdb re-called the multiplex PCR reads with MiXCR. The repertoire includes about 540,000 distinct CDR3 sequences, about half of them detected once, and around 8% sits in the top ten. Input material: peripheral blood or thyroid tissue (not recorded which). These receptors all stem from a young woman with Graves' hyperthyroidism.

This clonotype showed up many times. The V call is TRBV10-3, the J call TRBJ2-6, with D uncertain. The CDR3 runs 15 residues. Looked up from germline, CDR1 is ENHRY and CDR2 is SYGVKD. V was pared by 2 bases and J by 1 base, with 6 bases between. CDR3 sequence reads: CAISEQESGANVLTF. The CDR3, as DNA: TGTGCCATCAGTGAGCAGGAATCTGGGGCCAACGTCCTGACTTTC.

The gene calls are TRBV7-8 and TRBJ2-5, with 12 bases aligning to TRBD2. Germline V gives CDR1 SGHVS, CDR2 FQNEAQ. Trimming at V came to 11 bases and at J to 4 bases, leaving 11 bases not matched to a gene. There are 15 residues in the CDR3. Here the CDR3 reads CAEASGRARGETQYF. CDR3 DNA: TGTGCCGAAGCTAGCGGGAGGGCCCGAGGAGAGACCCAGTACTTC.

CDR3 amino acids: CASSIDETSGTTGELFF. The CDR3 DNA is TGTGCCAGTAGTATCGACGAGACTAGCGGGACCACCGGGGAGCTGTTTTTT. The chain is built from TRBV19 and TRBJ2-2, with 11 bases matching TRBD2. This CDR3 region has 17 residues. Germline assignment: CDR1 LNHDA and CDR2 SQIVND (reference sequence). The junction had 7 bases not matched to a gene; V was cut back by 3 bases and J by 4 bases.

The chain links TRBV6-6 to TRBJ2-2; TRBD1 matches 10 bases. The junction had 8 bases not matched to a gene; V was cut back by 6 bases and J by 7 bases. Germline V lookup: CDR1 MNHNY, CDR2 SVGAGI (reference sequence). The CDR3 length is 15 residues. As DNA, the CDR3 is TGTGCCAGCAGGCCCCGACAGGGGGCTGGCGGGGAGCTGTTTTTT. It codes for CASRPRQGAGGELFF.

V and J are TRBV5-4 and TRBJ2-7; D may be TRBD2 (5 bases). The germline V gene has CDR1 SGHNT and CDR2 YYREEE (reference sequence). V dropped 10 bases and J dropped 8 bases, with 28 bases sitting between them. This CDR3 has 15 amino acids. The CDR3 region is CAWSSTPLVSLKQYF. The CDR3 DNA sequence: TGTGCCTGGAGTTCGACGCCACTAGTTTCTCTGAAGCAGTACTTC.

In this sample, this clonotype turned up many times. CDR3 nucleotides: TGTGCCAGCAGCAAGCAACCCGGGACAGGGGGAGGTAACTATGGCTACACCTTC. Protein product: CASSKQPGTGGGNYGYTF. This chain links TRBV12-3 or TRBV12-4 with TRBJ1-2; TRBD1 matches 11 bases. The ends lost 6 bases at V and 1 base at J; junction bases unmatched: 13. This CDR3 is 18 amino acids long.

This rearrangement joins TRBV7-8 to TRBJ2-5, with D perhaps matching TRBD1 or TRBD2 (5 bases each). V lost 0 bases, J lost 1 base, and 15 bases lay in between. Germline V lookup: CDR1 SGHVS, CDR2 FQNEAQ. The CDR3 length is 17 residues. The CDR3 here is CASSLASGASSQETQYF. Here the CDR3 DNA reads TGTGCCAGCAGCTTAGCTAGTGGGGCTAGCAGCCAAGAGACCCAGTACTTC.

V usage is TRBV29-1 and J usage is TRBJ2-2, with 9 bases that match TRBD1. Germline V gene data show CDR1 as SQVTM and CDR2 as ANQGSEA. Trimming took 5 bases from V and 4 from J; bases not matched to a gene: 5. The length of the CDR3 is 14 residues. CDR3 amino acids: CSVYGTGPTGELFF. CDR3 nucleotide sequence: TGCAGCGTTTACGGGACAGGGCCCACCGGGGAGCTGTTTTTT.

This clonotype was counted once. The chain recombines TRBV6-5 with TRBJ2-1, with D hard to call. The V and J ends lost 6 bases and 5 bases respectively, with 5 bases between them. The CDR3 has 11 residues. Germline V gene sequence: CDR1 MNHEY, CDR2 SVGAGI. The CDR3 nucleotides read TGTGCCAGCAGGGCTAACAATGAGCAGTTCTTC. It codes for CASRANNEQFF.

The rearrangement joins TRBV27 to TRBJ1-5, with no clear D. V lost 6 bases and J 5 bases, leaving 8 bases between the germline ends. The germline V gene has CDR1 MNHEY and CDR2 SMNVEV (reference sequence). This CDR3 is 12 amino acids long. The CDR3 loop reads CASSWADQPQHF. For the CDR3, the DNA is TGTGCCAGCAGCTGGGCAGATCAGCCCCAGCATTTT.

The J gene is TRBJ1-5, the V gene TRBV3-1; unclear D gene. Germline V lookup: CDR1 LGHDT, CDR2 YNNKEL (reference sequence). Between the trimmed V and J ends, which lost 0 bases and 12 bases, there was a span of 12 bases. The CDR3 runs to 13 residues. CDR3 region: CASSQDLDGLQHF. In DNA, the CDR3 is TGTGCCAGCAGCCAAGATCTAGACGGGCTCCAGCATTTT.

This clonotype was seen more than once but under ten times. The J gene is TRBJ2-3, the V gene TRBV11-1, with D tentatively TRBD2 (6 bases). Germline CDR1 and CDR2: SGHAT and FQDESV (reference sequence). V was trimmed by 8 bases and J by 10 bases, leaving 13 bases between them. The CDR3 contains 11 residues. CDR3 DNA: TGTGCCAGCTTAGGAGGGGTTGCGCAGTATTTT. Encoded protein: CASLGGVAQYF.

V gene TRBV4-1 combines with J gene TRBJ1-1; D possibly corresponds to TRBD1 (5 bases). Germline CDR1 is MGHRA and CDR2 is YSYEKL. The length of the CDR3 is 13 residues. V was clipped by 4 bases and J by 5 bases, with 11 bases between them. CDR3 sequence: CASSPGLFTEAFF. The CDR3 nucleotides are TGCGCCAGCAGCCCGGGACTGTTTACTGAAGCTTTCTTT.

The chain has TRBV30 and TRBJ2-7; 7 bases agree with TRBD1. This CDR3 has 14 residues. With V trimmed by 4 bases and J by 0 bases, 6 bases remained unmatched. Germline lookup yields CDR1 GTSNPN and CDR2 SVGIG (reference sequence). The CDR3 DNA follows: TGTGCCTGGATGGGGGACAGTAGCTCCTACGAGCAGTACTTC. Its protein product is CAWMGDSSSYEQYF.

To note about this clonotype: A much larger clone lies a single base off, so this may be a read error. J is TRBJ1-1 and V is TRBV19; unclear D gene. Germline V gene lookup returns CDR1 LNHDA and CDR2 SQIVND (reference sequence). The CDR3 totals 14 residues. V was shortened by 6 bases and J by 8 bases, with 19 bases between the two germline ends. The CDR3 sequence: CASRVGPLEEEAFF. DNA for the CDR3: TGTGCCAGTAGGGTCGGGCCCCTGGAGGAAGAAGCTTTCTTT.

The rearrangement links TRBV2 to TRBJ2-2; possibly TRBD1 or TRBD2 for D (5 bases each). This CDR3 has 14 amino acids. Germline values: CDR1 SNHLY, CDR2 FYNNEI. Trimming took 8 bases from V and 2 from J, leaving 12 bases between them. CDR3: CASAGDGNTGELFF. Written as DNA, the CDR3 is TGTGCCAGCGCCGGGGACGGCAACACCGGGGAGCTGTTTTTT.

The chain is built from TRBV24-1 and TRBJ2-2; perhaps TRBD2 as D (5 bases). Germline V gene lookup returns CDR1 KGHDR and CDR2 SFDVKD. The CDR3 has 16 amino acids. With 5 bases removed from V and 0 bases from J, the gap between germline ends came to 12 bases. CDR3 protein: CATSALVASNTGELFF. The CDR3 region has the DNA TGTGCCACCAGTGCCCTTGTAGCGTCGAACACCGGGGAGCTGTTTTTT.

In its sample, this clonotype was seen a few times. CDR3 protein: CASSQSWGLGQPQHF. CDR3 nucleotide sequence: TGTGCCAGCAGCCAATCTTGGGGTTTAGGTCAGCCCCAGCATTTT. This chain uses TRBV3-1 with TRBJ1-5; D call uncertain. The germline V gene encodes CDR1 LGHDT and CDR2 YNNKEL (reference sequence). CDR3 length: 15 amino acids. Trimming shortened V by 2 bases and J by 6 bases, and 14 bases separated the two germline ends. The full variable domain, completed using reference TRBV3-1 and TRBJ1-5, is DTAVSQTPKYLVTQMGNDKSIKCEQNLGHDTMYWYKQDSKKFLKIMFSYNNKELIINETVPNRFSPKSPDKAHLNLHINSLELGDSAVYFCASSQSWGLGQPQHFGDGTRLSIL.

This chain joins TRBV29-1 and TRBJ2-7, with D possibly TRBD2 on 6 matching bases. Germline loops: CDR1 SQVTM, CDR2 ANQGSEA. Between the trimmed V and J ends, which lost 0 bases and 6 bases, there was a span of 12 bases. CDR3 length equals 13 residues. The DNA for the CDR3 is TGCAGCGTTGAAGACCAGGGAGGCGGCGAGCAGTACTTC. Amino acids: CSVEDQGGGEQYF.

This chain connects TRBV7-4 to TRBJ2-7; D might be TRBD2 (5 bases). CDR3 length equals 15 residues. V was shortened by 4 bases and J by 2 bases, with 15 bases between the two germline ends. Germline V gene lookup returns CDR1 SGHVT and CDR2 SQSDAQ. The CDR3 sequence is CASSSPSTEPYEQYF. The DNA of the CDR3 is TGTGCCAGCAGCTCCCCTAGCACAGAACCCTACGAGCAGTACTTC. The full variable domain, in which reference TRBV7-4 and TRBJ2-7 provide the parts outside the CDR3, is GAGVSQSPRYKVAKRGRDVALRCDSISGHVTLYWYRQTLGQGSEVLTYSQSDAQRDKSGRPSGRFSAERPERSVSTLKIQRTEQGDSAVYLCASSSPSTEPYEQYFGPGTRLTVT.

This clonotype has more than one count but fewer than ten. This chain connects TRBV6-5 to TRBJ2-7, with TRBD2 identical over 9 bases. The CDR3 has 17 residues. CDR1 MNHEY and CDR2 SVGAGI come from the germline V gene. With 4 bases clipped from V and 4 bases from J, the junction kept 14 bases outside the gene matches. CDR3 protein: CASSFGGGVAGVYEQYF. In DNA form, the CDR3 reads TGTGCCAGCAGTTTCGGCGGGGGGGTAGCGGGAGTTTACGAGCAGTACTTC.

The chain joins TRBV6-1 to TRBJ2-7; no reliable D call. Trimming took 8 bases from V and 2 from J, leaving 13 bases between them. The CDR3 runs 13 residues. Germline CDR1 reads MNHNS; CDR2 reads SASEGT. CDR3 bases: TGTGCCAGCGGCCCCGGCGGACCCTACGAGCAGTACTTC. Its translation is CASGPGGPYEQYF.

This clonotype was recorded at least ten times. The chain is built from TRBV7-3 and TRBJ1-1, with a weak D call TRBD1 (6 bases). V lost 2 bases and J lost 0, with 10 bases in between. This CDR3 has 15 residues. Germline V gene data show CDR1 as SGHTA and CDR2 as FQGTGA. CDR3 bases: TGTGCCAGCAGCTTACTTGAGGGGGTGAACACTGAAGCTTTCTTT. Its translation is CASSLLEGVNTEAFF.

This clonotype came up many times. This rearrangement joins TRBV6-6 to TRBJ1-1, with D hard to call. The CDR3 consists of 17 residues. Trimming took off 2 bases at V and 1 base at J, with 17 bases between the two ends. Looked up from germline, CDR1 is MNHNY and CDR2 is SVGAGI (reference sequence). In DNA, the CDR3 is TGTGCCAGCAGTTACCTCCTCCGGACGGACGGGAACACTGAAGCTTTCTTT. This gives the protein CASSYLLRTDGNTEAFF.

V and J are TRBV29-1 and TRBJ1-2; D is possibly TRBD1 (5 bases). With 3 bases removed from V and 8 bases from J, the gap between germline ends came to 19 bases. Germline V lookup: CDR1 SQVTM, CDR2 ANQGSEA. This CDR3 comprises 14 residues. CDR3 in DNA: TGCAGCGTTGATACTCTCTGGGGGGAAGTGGGCTACACCTTC. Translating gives CSVDTLWGEVGYTF.